Listed below are T cell receptor beta chains from one sample, sequenced in a study of beta chain features in type 1 diabetes. Generated by immunoSEQ multiplex PCR, the TCRdb table keeps only in-frame clones and is missing some. The sample holds about 120,000 clones; 15% to 20% are singletons and the top ten take roughly 2.6%. Sequencing was done on a sample of central memory CD4+ T cells from blood. All receptors come from a man aged 18 to 29 with type 1 diabetes. CDR3s include the opening cysteine and the closing phenylalanine or tryptophan. The D gene is left open where the match is weak. Clone size is stated in some rows and not others, as once, few, many or a class when expanded.

clone_size,j_call,v_call,d_call,cdr3_nt,cdr3_aa
NA,TRBJ2-1,TRBV7-9,NA,TGTGCCAGCAGCTTGTTTGGGTTCCTGGACAATGAGCAGTTCTTC,CASSLFGFLDNEQFF
NA,TRBJ1-1,TRBV30,NA,TGTGCCTGGAGCCCCCCAGGGGCCGGGGTTGCTTTCTTT,CAWSPPGAGVAFF
few,TRBJ2-7,TRBV27,NA,TGTGCCAGCAGCCGACCTGGGGGCCTTCCCTACGAGCAGTACTTC,CASSRPGGLPYEQYF
few,TRBJ2-3,TRBV6-6,NA,TGTGCCAGCAGTTACCCCAAGGGGGGGGCGCCAGATACGCAGTATTTT,CASSYPKGGAPDTQYF
few,TRBJ2-6,TRBV30,TRBD1,TGTGCCTTTAATCCGGGACAGGGGGCTTCTGGGGCCAACGTCCTGACTTTC,CAFNPGQGASGANVLTF
few,TRBJ2-3,TRBV7-9,TRBD1,TGTGCCAGCAGCTCAACAGGGGCAGATACGCAGTATTTT,CASSSTGADTQYF
NA,TRBJ1-5,TRBV7-9,NA,TGTGCCAGCAGCTTACAAGAAGGTCAGCCCCAGCATTTT,CASSLQEGQPQHF
medium-sized,TRBJ2-7,TRBV5-1,TRBD1,TGCGCCAGCAGCTTGGCCGAGACAGGGGCCTACGAGCAGTACTTC,CASSLAETGAYEQYF
NA,TRBJ2-1,TRBV29-1,TRBD1,TGCAGCGTTATATCGAGACCCGGGACAGTATACAATGAGCAGTTCTTC,CSVISRPGTVYNEQFF
few,TRBJ2-1,TRBV29-1,NA,TGCAGCGTGCTAAACTACAATGAGCAGTTCTTC,CSVLNYNEQFF
many,TRBJ2-5,TRBV19,NA,TGTGCCAGCGCTCCTCGACAGGTCCAAGAGACCCAGTACTTC,CASAPRQVQETQYF
NA,TRBJ2-3,TRBV28,TRBD1,TGTGCCAGCAGTTTAGGGACAGGGGCGCAGTATTTT,CASSLGTGAQYF
NA,TRBJ2-7,TRBV27,NA,TGTGCCAGCAGACGACTAGGGAGCCCCTACGAGCAGTACTTC,CASRRLGSPYEQYF